This TCR beta chain was sequenced for a study of human T cells and chemical hapten exposure. Time point defined: pre-sensitization, week 0. Treatment noted: therapeutic diphenylcyclopropenone sensitization with weekly scalp DPC. TCRdb re-called the RACE reads through MiXCR, storing one row per CDR3 protein. The sample contains under 90,000 distinct CDR3 sequences, 9.6% of which appear only once. This clonotype was seen at least ten times. V trimming: 4 bases; J trimming: 5 bases; junction bases outside the gene matches: 1. This CDR3 has 12 amino acids. The germline V gene encodes CDR1 SGHVS and CDR2 FNYEAQ.

This receptor was obtained from a woman in her thirties or forties with alopecia areata. Some clones in this sample may be carry-over from other donors' samples. Source: whole blood, taken in connection with sensitization to the hapten diphenylcyclopropenone (DPC). The gene calls are TRBV7-6 and TRBJ1-2, with 7 nucleotides matching TRBD1. CDR3 DNA: TGTGCCAGCAGCTCGACAGGGTATGGCTACACCTTC. Amino acids: CASSSTGYGYTF.